This TCR beta chain originates from a study of cytomegalovirus exposure and HLA in healthy donors. The CDR3 is made up of 15 amino acids. Looked up from germline, CDR1 is MNHEY and CDR2 is SVGAGI. Between the trimmed V and J ends, which lost 2 bases and 3 bases, there was a span of 10 bases. The primer mix had 60 Vbeta and 13 Jbeta primers. Only in-frame clones appear in the TCRdb table, and some are missing; sequencing was by immunoSEQ multiplex PCR. The top ten hold 4.5% to 6% of the sample, which has roughly 80,000 clones, 63% seen once. The sample consisted of PBMCs. The rearrangement uses TRBV6-5 and TRBJ2-2; D is unclear. This receptor was taken from a man aged 25 to 40 in good health and CMV-seropositive. This CDR3 reads CASSYRVTDTGELFF. The DNA of the CDR3 is TGTGCCAGCAGTTACCGCGTTACGGACACCGGGGAGCTGTTTTTT.